The following is a T cell receptor beta chain sequence with its context. Its antigen is currently unknown. This record belongs to a study of T cell responses to AZD1222 COVID-19 vaccine. The study, taken as a whole, reports: In a largely white British group with more females than males, clonal diversity was possibly underestimated. Regions 160-218 and 743-854 dominated among vaccine-associated CD4 TCRs spanning spike.

Sequencing used immunoSEQ multiplex PCR; TCRdb keeps in-frame clones, though not all of them. The table lists approximately 130,000 clones, 88% of them singletons. Trimming shortened V by 2 bases and J by 0 bases, and 9 bases separated the two germline ends. The CDR3 consists of 15 residues. This TCR was recovered from an adult who received the AZD1222 COVID-19 vaccine. This specimen consisted of peripheral blood, obtained 28 days after the second AZD1222 dose. This chain links TRBV5-3 with TRBJ1-3; D is unclear. TRBV5-3 is flagged as an ORF with uncertain function. The DNA of the CDR3 is TGTGCCAGAAGCTTTAACCTTCGCTCTGGAAACACCATATATTTT. It translates to CARSFNLRSGNTIYF.